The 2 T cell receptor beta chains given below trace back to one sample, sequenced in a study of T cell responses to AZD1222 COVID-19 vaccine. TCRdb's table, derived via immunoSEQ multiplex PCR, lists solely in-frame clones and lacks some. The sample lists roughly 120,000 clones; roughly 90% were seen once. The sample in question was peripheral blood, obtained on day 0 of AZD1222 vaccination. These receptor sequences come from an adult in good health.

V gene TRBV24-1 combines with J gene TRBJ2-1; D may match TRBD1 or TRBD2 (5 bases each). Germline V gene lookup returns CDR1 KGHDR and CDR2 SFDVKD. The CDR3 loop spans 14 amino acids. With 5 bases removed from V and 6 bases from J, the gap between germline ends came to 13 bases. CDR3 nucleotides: TGTGCCACCAGTGTCAGGGAGAACTCCAATGAGCAGTTCTTC. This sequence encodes CATSVRENSNEQFF.

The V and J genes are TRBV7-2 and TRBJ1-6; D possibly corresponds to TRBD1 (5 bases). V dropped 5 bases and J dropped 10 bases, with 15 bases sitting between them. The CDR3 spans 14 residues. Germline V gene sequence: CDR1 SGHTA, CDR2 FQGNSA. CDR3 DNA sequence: TGTGCCAGCAGCCGCGGGGACGTGTTCTCACCCCTCCACTTT. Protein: CASSRGDVFSPLHF. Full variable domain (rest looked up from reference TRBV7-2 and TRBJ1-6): GAGVSQSPSNKVTEKGKDVELRCDPISGHTALYWYRQSLGQGLEFLIYFQGNSAPDKSGLPSDRFSAERTGGSVSTLTIQRTQQEDSAVYLCASSRGDVFSPLHFGNGTRLTVT.